Listed here are 14 T cell receptor beta chains from one sample, sequenced in a study of shared clonotypes between healthy human individuals. Profiled with immunoSEQ multiplex PCR; TCRdb holds only in-frame clones, not every one. Counted here are over a million clones, roughly 74% occurring once; the ten biggest clones make up around 0.6%. Sequencing was performed on memory CD4+ T cells from PBMCs. Subset: CD45RA-negative fraction. Source of these receptors: a man aged 18 to 30 in good health. Some clones in this sample may be carry-over from other donors' samples.

The chain uses TRBV6-5 and TRBJ2-5; 7 nucleotides align to TRBD1. Trimming cost V 8 bases and J 0 bases; bases outside gene matches: 9. Germline loops: CDR1 MNHEY, CDR2 SVGAGI. This CDR3 has 15 amino acids. DNA of the CDR3: TGTGCCAGCGCGAACAGGGGACAGTACCAAGAGACCCAGTACTTC. Its protein product is CASANRGQYQETQYF.

The V and J genes are TRBV9 and TRBJ2-7; D may be TRBD1 (6 bases). V lost 3 bases, J lost 0 bases, and 13 bases lay in between. Per germline, CDR1 SGDLS and CDR2 YYNGEE. This CDR3 is 15 amino acids long. In DNA, the CDR3 is TGTGCCAGCAGCGAGGTGTCAGGGGACTCCTACGAGCAGTACTTC. This codes for CASSEVSGDSYEQYF.

The rearrangement uses TRBV5-1 and TRBJ2-2; D remains unclear. The CDR3 spans 15 residues. Trimming cost V 1 base and J 0 bases, with 7 bases left between them. Per germline, CDR1 SGHRS and CDR2 YFSETQ. CDR3 sequence: CASSLIPPNTGELFF. Here the CDR3 DNA reads TGCGCCAGCAGCTTGATCCCACCGAACACCGGGGAGCTGTTTTTT.

This clone showed up many times. This sequence joins TRBV9 and TRBJ1-2, with 7 bases aligning to TRBD1. This CDR3 region has 14 residues. Germline values: CDR1 SGDLS, CDR2 YYNGEE. The J segment lost 7 bases and the V segment lost 0 bases, leaving 6 bases of the junction unmatched. For the CDR3, the DNA is TGTGCCAGCAGCGTAGCAGGGGGGACATCTGGCTACACCTTC. It is translated as CASSVAGGTSGYTF. Supplemented by reference TRBV9 and TRBJ1-2, the full variable domain reads DSGVTQTPKHLITATGQRVTLRCSPRSGDLSVYWYQQSLDQGLQFLIQYYNGEERAKGNILERFSAQQFPDLHSELNLSSLELGDSALYFCASSVAGGTSGYTFGSGTRLTVV.

This clone was counted only a few times. V usage is TRBV10-1 and J usage is TRBJ2-3; TRBD2 aligns across 8 bases. Trimming removed 3 bases from V and 6 bases from J; junction bases left unmatched: 8. The CDR3 covers 15 residues. CDR1 is WNHNN and CDR2 is SYGVQD in the germline V gene (reference sequence). This CDR3 is CASSDGSGSDDTQYF. CDR3 in DNA: TGCGCCAGCAGTGACGGGAGCGGGAGTGATGATACGCAGTATTTT.

The gene calls are TRBV2 and TRBJ2-1, with D possibly being TRBD2 (6 bases). Germline V gene data show CDR1 as SNHLY and CDR2 as FYNNEI. CDR3 length: 14 residues. Trimming cost V 11 bases and J 5 bases, with 19 bases left between them. CDR3 nucleotides: TGTGCCGTCGCGGGACTTCTTGGAAACAATGAGCAGTTCTTC. Protein sequence: CAVAGLLGNNEQFF.

This clone came up many times. This chain joins TRBV9 and TRBJ2-3; 10 positions agree with TRBD2. The CDR3 loop spans 15 amino acids. The trim removed 0 bases at V and 8 bases at J, leaving 6 bases unmatched. CDR1 is SGDLS, CDR2 YYNGEE, per germline. The CDR3 coding sequence is TGTGCCAGCAGCGTAGAGGGTAGCGGGAGGCGTACGCAGTATTTT. Translation: CASSVEGSGRRTQYF.

The chain joins TRBV28 to TRBJ2-7, with D perhaps matching TRBD2 (6 bases). The germline V and J ends were trimmed by 4 bases and 7 bases, with 17 bases remaining between them. CDR3 length: 14 residues. In germline, CDR1 is MDHEN, CDR2 SYDVKM. The CDR3 DNA reads TGTGCCAGCAGTTCACCCGGAGGAGGGCGAGAGCAGTACTTC. Protein sequence: CASSSPGGGREQYF.

The chain recombines TRBV5-1 with TRBJ2-1, with D unclear. The CDR3 is 16 amino acids. Trimming shortened V by 0 bases and J by 2 bases, and 12 bases separated the two germline ends. Germline CDR1 SGHRS, CDR2 YFSETQ. The CDR3 sequence: CASSLVGVETYNEQFF. The CDR3 bases are TGCGCCAGCAGCTTGGTTGGAGTAGAGACCTACAATGAGCAGTTCTTC.

The chain has TRBV7-2 and TRBJ2-5; no clear D. Between the trimmed V and J ends, which lost 3 bases and 4 bases, there was a span of 12 bases. In germline, CDR1 is SGHTA, CDR2 FQGNSA. CDR3 length equals 14 residues. The CDR3 here is CASSFSDLPETQYF. CDR3 nucleotide sequence: TGTGCCAGCAGCTTCTCTGATCTGCCAGAGACCCAGTACTTC.

This chain links TRBV9 with TRBJ2-1; 9 positions match TRBD2. Trimming cost V 1 base and J 7 bases; bases outside gene matches: 9. The V gene's germline CDR1 is SGDLS and CDR2 YYNGEE. This CDR3 spans 16 amino acids. CDR3 in amino acids: CASSVTSSGDWNEQFF. The CDR3 coding sequence is TGTGCCAGCAGCGTAACTTCTAGCGGGGACTGGAATGAGCAGTTCTTC.

This chain links TRBV19 with TRBJ2-7; maybe TRBD1 (6 bases). Deletions cut 5 bases from V and 6 bases from J, with 20 bases between. Germline CDR1 and CDR2: LNHDA and SQIVND (reference sequence). The CDR3 spans 15 residues. CDR3: CASSPVSAWGLEQYF. Here the CDR3 DNA reads TGTGCCAGTAGTCCGGTGAGCGCTTGGGGGCTCGAGCAGTACTTC.

With respect to this clone: The sample carries other DNA sequences with the same CDR3. The chain has TRBV18 and TRBJ2-1; D not certain. The CDR3 loop spans 13 amino acids. Germline V lookup: CDR1 KGHSH, CDR2 LQKENI. The V end lost 0 bases, the J end lost 3 bases, and 3 bases lay between the germline ends. The CDR3 protein is CASSPPSYNEQFF. CDR3 coding DNA: TGTGCCAGCTCACCACCCAGCTACAATGAGCAGTTCTTC.

The chain is built from TRBV5-6 and TRBJ2-1, with D perhaps matching TRBD2 (5 bases). The CDR3 runs 14 residues. Germline CDR1 and CDR2: SGHDT and YYEEEE. V was cut by 0 bases and J by 4 bases, with 8 bases left in between. The CDR3 protein is CASSLGRGYNEQFF. Here the CDR3 DNA reads TGTGCCAGCAGCTTGGGTCGGGGTTACAATGAGCAGTTCTTC.